Here is one TCR beta chain with its context. The data are from a study of CD8 T cells in Susac syndrome. With random hexamers, 0.5 to 1 ug RNA was reverse transcribed. Each CDR3 protein gets one entry after TCRdb re-called the immunoSEQ multiplex PCR reads with MiXCR. This table has some 180,000 distinct CDR3 sequences, under 95% appearing once. Germline-derived CDR1 and CDR2 are GTSNPN and SVGIG (reference sequence). The V gene end was trimmed by 3 bases and the J gene end by 6 bases; junction bases not matched to a gene: 9. The CDR3 covers 14 residues. The source of this sequence is a human donor in good health. This chain links TRBV30 with TRBJ1-2; TRBD1 matches at 8 bases. Sequencing was performed on CD4+ T cells from PBMCs. CDR3 DNA sequence: TGTGCCTGGAGGCCGACAGGGGCCCTACATGGCTACACCTTC. Its protein is CAWRPTGALHGYTF.